This T cell receptor beta chain was obtained from a study of identical twins. V was clipped by 2 bases and J by 0 bases; unmatched bases: 7. In germline, CDR1 is GTSNPN, CDR2 SVGIG (reference sequence). There are 15 residues in the CDR3. This clonotype was observed once. Antigen: not known. Through template switching, a universal primer site was introduced, and the cDNA contained unique molecular identifiers. TCRdb independently ran MiXCR on the 5' RACE reads; one entry per CDR3 protein. Here the sample spans 1.5 million to 2 million distinct CDR3 sequences, about 32% being singletons. Study results and limitations: Conclusions came from cross-sectional statistical analysis, not from following the same donors. Possibly, invariant MAIT and iNKT cells partly confounded zero-insertion analyses.

This TCR derives from a newborn girl in good health. This sequence joins TRBV30 and TRBJ2-7; 7 bases agree with TRBD2. The sequenced sample consisted of cord blood. The CDR3 DNA reads TGTGCCTGGAGTTCGAAAGCGGGGCTCTCCTACGAGCAGTACTTC. Translating it yields CAWSSKAGLSYEQYF.